This TCR beta chain was observed in a study of radiation and T cells in renal cell carcinoma. The germline V gene encodes CDR1 ENHRY and CDR2 SYGVKD. J was trimmed by 7 bases and V by 3 bases; bases with no gene match: 8. The CDR3 is made up of 17 amino acids. This table comes from immunoSEQ multiplex PCR, and its TCRdb copy is limited to in-frame clones, with some not included. The sample consists of around 80,000 clones, more than 75% of them appearing once. Noted time point: blood 2 weeks post-SBRT. The treatment here: 15 Gy SBRT to primary tumor, nephrectomy 4 weeks later. Specimen: blood, collected from a patient whose treatment included radiotherapy and nephrectomy. The genes are TRBV10-3 and TRBJ2-2; 13 bases are shared with TRBD2. This TCR was recovered from a man in his sixties with renal cell carcinoma. Here the CDR3 DNA reads TGTGCCATCAGTGATACTAGCGGGAGGGCCGGGGTCGGGGAGCTGTTTTTT. Protein sequence: CAISDTSGRAGVGELFF.